This record concerns one TCR beta chain sequence. The source of the sample is a study of blood T cell repertoires in COVID-19. Study-level information: Both acute and convalescent COVID-19 samples were obtained from the United States, Italy and Spain. PBMCs, B-cell-depleted T cells, or T cells were the source of the cDNA or gDNA that made up the material.

Study processing details: Amplifying reference gene primers gave estimates of nucleated cell counts. Method: immunoSEQ multiplex PCR; TCRdb's copy keeps in-frame clones and lacks some. That table is the source of V, J and clone size, and D and trimming were worked out from the DNA. The data contain approximately 190,000 clones, roughly four fifths of them singletons. The V end was cut by 0 bases, the J end by 7 bases, with 18 bases between. The CDR3 is made up of 17 amino acids. Germline V gene lookup returns CDR1 LGHDT and CDR2 YNNKEL (reference sequence). The clonotype comes from a woman aged 25 to 39 with acute or convalescent COVID-19. Sequenced sample: peripheral blood. The chain joins TRBV3-1 (or the pseudogene TRBV3-2) to TRBJ1-4, with D possibly matching TRBD1 (6 bases). CDR3 in DNA: TGTGCCAGCAGCCAAGATTTAGTAGGGGACATGGGTGAAAAACTGTTTTTT. This gives the protein CASSQDLVGDMGEKLFF.